One and the same sample provided the 20 T cell receptor beta chains below, sequenced in a study of shared clonotypes between healthy human individuals. Profiled with immunoSEQ multiplex PCR; TCRdb holds only in-frame clones, not every one. The profile shows fewer than 800,000 clones, approximately 90% of them singletons. CD8 cells regarded as naive lacked CD45RO, were positively chosen for CCR7, and omitted terminally differentiated effector memory CD45RA+ cells. The sample was naive CD8+ T cells sorted from blood. These receptors came from a young man in good health.

The J gene is TRBJ2-5, the V gene TRBV13, with TRBD2 matching over 13 bases. CDR3 length: 17 residues. Germline CDR1 reads PRHDT; CDR2 reads FYEKMQ (reference sequence). V lost 5 bases and J lost 5; bases outside the gene matches: 11. The CDR3 bases are TGTGCCAGCAGCCCGACCCGGACTAGCGGGAGCGGGGAGACCCAGTACTTC. Translation: CASSPTRTSGSGETQYF.

The V and J genes are TRBV5-1 and TRBJ2-7; D is perhaps TRBD2 (6 bases). The CDR3 contains 14 residues. Germline lookup yields CDR1 SGHRS and CDR2 YFSETQ. Between the trimmed V and J ends, which lost 4 bases and 4 bases, there was a span of 15 bases. The CDR3 loop is CASSSRDSHYEQYF. The CDR3 bases are TGCGCCAGCAGCAGCCGGGACTCGCATTACGAGCAGTACTTC.

The chain is built from TRBV9 and TRBJ2-2; D remains ambiguous. The germline V gene encodes CDR1 SGDLS and CDR2 YYNGEE. There are 12 residues in the CDR3. The V end lost 2 bases, the J end lost 8 bases, and 7 bases lay between the germline ends. CDR3 sequence reads: CASSVKVGELFF. The CDR3, as DNA: TGTGCCAGCAGCGTTAAGGTGGGGGAGCTGTTTTTT.

The chain joins TRBV7-6 to TRBJ2-1, with 10 positions matching TRBD2. V lost 1 base, J lost 4 bases, and 7 bases stayed unmatched. CDR1 and CDR2 from the germline V gene are SGHVS and FNYEAQ. The CDR3 consists of 17 residues. The CDR3 reads CASSLEPGTSAYNEQFF. CDR3 bases: TGTGCCAGCAGCTTAGAACCCGGGACTAGCGCATACAATGAGCAGTTCTTC.

This clone was observed a single time. J is TRBJ1-2 and V is TRBV11-2, with TRBD1 as a possible D gene (6 bases). The V end lost 4 bases, the J end lost 5 bases, and 17 bases lay between the germline ends. The CDR3 length is 15 residues. The germline V gene has CDR1 SGHAT and CDR2 FQNNGV. CDR3 in DNA: TGTGCCAGCAGCTCCGCGGGACATTTCCCTTATGGCTACACCTTC. Its protein product is CASSSAGHFPYGYTF. Based on the CDR3 plus reference TRBV11-2 and TRBJ1-2, the full variable domain is EAGVAQSPRYKIIEKRQSVAFWCNPISGHATLYWYQQILGQGPKLLIQFQNNGVVDDSQLPKDRFSAERLKGVDSTLKIQPAKLEDSAVYLCASSSAGHFPYGYTFGSGTRLTVV.

This rearrangement joins TRBV11-2 to TRBJ2-1; TRBD1 is a possible D gene (5 bases). This CDR3 is built from 14 residues. With 3 bases removed from V and 0 bases from J, the gap between germline ends came to 6 bases. The germline gives CDR1 SGHAT, CDR2 FQNNGV. The CDR3, as DNA: TGTGCCAGCAGCTTGGACATCTCCTACAATGAGCAGTTCTTC. Translation: CASSLDISYNEQFF.

The chain combines TRBV28 with TRBJ2-7, with D possibly being TRBD1 or TRBD2 (7 bases each). V shed 4 bases and J shed 4 bases, with 17 bases lying between them. CDR1 and CDR2 (germline): MDHEN, SYDVKM. CDR3 length: 15 residues. The CDR3 region is CASSYNLRGGYEQYF. The CDR3 nucleotides are TGTGCCAGCAGTTACAACCTCAGGGGGGGTTACGAGCAGTACTTC.

The gene calls are TRBV7-9 and TRBJ2-2; 8 bases map to TRBD1. V dropped 5 bases and J dropped 4; count of bases not matched to a gene: 12. CDR3 length equals 17 residues. Germline CDR1 is SEHNR and CDR2 is FQNEAQ (reference sequence). The DNA for the CDR3 is TGTGCCAGCAGCCCGATAGCCAGACAGGGGAGCACCGGGGAGCTGTTTTTT. This translates into CASSPIARQGSTGELFF. Complete variable domain (other parts from reference TRBV7-9 and TRBJ2-2): DTGVSQNPRHKITKRGQNVTFRCDPISEHNRLYWYRQTLGQGPEFLTYFQNEAQLEKSRLLSDRFSAERPKGSFSTLEIQRTEQGDSAMYLCASSPIARQGSTGELFFGEGSRLTVL.

The CDR3 DNA sequence: TGCGCCAGCAGCCCGAGCCAGGGGGTATACGAGCAGTACTTC. Amino acid sequence: CASSPSQGVYEQYF. The chain couples TRBV4-1 to TRBJ2-7; 7 bases map to TRBD1. After removal of 4 bases from V and 4 bases from J, the junction contained 7 bases not matched to a gene. The CDR3 runs 14 residues. CDR1 MGHRA and CDR2 YSYEKL come from the germline V gene.

The gene calls are TRBV6-1 and TRBJ2-3, with a possible D match to TRBD1 (6 bases). V was clipped by 1 base and J by 2 bases, with 13 bases between them. In germline, CDR1 is MNHNS, CDR2 SASEGT. The CDR3 loop spans 16 amino acids. The CDR3 reads CASSEEWDTLTDTQYF. CDR3 nucleotide sequence: TGTGCCAGCAGTGAAGAGTGGGACACACTCACAGATACGCAGTATTTT.

This chain joins TRBV4-1 and TRBJ2-7, with TRBD1 matching 7 bases. V lost 4 bases to trimming and J lost 4 bases; unmatched junction nucleotides: 13. CDR3 length: 16 amino acids. CDR1 and CDR2 (germline): MGHRA, YSYEKL. In nucleotides, the CDR3 is TGCGCCAGCAGCCCGGGACAGCCACCGGGCGGGTACGAGCAGTACTTC. Its translation: CASSPGQPPGGYEQYF.

The V and J genes are TRBV28 and TRBJ2-7; D may be TRBD2 (6 bases). There are 16 residues in the CDR3. The V end lost 6 bases, the J end lost 4 bases, and 22 bases lay between the germline ends. Looked up from germline, CDR1 is MDHEN and CDR2 is SYDVKM. The CDR3 is CASSFTRLVKLYEQYF. The CDR3 nucleotides read TGTGCCAGCAGCTTCACTCGACTAGTAAAGCTTTACGAGCAGTACTTC.

The chain has TRBV5-5 and TRBJ2-7, with 12 bases that match TRBD2. Germline trimming cut 4 bases from V and 11 bases from J; bases unmatched to any gene: 10. The CDR3 consists of 14 residues. Looked up from germline, CDR1 is SGHKS and CDR2 is YYEKEE (reference sequence). This CDR3 reads CASSNGTSGRHEYF. DNA of the CDR3: TGTGCCAGCAGCAACGGGACTAGCGGGCGACACGAGTACTTC.

The gene calls are TRBV2 and TRBJ2-5; 7 nucleotides agree with TRBD2. Germline loops: CDR1 SNHLY, CDR2 FYNNEI. The CDR3 loop spans 12 amino acids. V lost 4 bases and J lost 4; bases outside the gene matches: 0. CDR3 protein: CASSGEGETQYF. The CDR3 DNA is TGTGCCAGCAGTGGGGAGGGAGAGACCCAGTACTTC.

The rearrangement uses TRBV7-2 and TRBJ1-3; the D is unclear. Between the trimmed V and J ends, which lost 1 base and 3 bases, there was a span of 4 bases. The CDR3 has 13 residues. Germline loops: CDR1 SGHTA, CDR2 FQGNSA. DNA of the CDR3: TGTGCCAGCAGCTTAGTGGATGGAAACACCATATATTTT. This sequence encodes CASSLVDGNTIYF.

The chain has TRBV7-9 and TRBJ2-1, with 13 positions matching TRBD2. Germline-derived CDR1 and CDR2 are SEHNR and FQNEAQ (reference sequence). V trimming: 3 bases; J trimming: 0 bases; junction bases outside the gene matches: 8. This CDR3 has 19 residues. CDR3: CASSFWTSGRGHSYNEQFF. The DNA of the CDR3 is TGTGCCAGCAGCTTCTGGACTAGCGGGAGAGGCCACTCCTACAATGAGCAGTTCTTC.

The chain combines TRBV27 with TRBJ2-3; 10 nucleotides align to TRBD2. Germline V lookup: CDR1 MNHEY, CDR2 SMNVEV (reference sequence). J was trimmed by 0 bases and V by 5 bases; bases with no gene match: 8. The CDR3 covers 17 residues. CDR3 sequence reads: CASSPGLAEPSTDTQYF. CDR3 coding DNA: TGTGCCAGCAGTCCCGGACTAGCGGAACCTAGCACAGATACGCAGTATTTT.

The rearrangement links TRBV7-9 to TRBJ2-7; 10 nucleotides line up with TRBD1. The J segment lost 7 bases and the V segment lost 4 bases, leaving 7 bases of the junction unmatched. Germline CDR1 reads SEHNR; CDR2 reads FQNEAQ (reference sequence). This CDR3 is 14 amino acids long. The CDR3 loop is CASSSGTGAREQYF. CDR3 coding DNA: TGTGCCAGCAGCTCCGGGACAGGGGCAAGGGAGCAGTACTTC. Using reference TRBV7-9 and TRBJ2-7 for the parts outside the CDR3, the full variable domain is DTGVSQNPRHKITKRGQNVTFRCDPISEHNRLYWYRQTLGQGPEFLTYFQNEAQLEKSRLLSDRFSAERPKGSFSTLEIQRTEQGDSAMYLCASSSGTGAREQYFGPGTRLTVT.

The chain carries TRBV4-3 and TRBJ1-5; no firm D call. CDR3 length equals 16 residues. Germline-derived CDR1 and CDR2 are LGHNA and YSLEER. Between the trimmed V and J ends, which lost 0 bases and 4 bases, there was a span of 13 bases. CDR3 region: CASSQDWAGFNQPQHF. The CDR3 nucleotides are TGCGCCAGCAGCCAAGATTGGGCGGGGTTTAATCAGCCCCAGCATTTT.

CDR3 amino acids: CASSLWGLNTEAFF. The CDR3 DNA sequence: TGTGCCAGCAGTCTGTGGGGGCTGAACACTGAAGCTTTCTTT. J is TRBJ1-1 and V is TRBV27; possibly TRBD1 for D (6 bases). Trimming pared 5 bases from V and 0 bases from J, leaving 10 bases between. Germline V CDR1 and CDR2: MNHEY, SMNVEV (reference sequence). The CDR3 covers 14 residues.